The 25 T cell receptor beta chains presented below share a single source sample, sequenced in a study of Tregs in tolerant kidney transplant recipients. Mixed chimerism was transient after nonmyeloablative marrow transplants from related graft donors. Profiled with immunoSEQ multiplex PCR; TCRdb holds only in-frame clones, not every one. In the table there are some 57,000 clones, about 89% of which are singletons. Sequenced here: CD8+ T cells from blood (PBMCs), sampled 24 months after the transplant. These receptors originate from a human patient who received a combined kidney and bone marrow transplant. Some T cells may have come from the graft donor.

V and J are TRBV7-2 and TRBJ2-7, with TRBD1 matching 8 bases. Trimming removed 3 bases from V and 4 bases from J; junction bases left unmatched: 8. Looked up from germline, CDR1 is SGHTA and CDR2 is FQGNSA. The CDR3 runs 15 residues. The CDR3 DNA follows: TGTGCCAGCAGCTTCACAGGGGGATCCCTTTACGAGCAGTACTTC. Protein product: CASSFTGGSLYEQYF.

The chain carries TRBV4-1 and TRBJ2-5, with TRBD2 as a possible D gene (7 bases). Judging by the DNA end, TRBJ2-7 fits better; the J call may be wrong. CDR1 MGHRA and CDR2 YSYEKL come from the germline V gene. This CDR3 comprises 17 residues. CDR3 DNA sequence: TGCGCCAGCAGCCTCCGCGATCCTGGGGCGGGGGCTTACGAGCAGTACTTC. Translating gives CASSLRDPGAGAYEQYF.

The chain employs TRBV9 and TRBJ2-1, with 7 bases matching TRBD2. The germline V gene encodes CDR1 SGDLS and CDR2 YYNGEE. The CDR3 runs to 17 residues. V shed 0 bases and J 0 bases; nucleotides not matched to a gene: 6. For the CDR3, the DNA is TGTGCCAGCAGCGTAGAAGCGGGACTGAGCTCCTACAATGAGCAGTTCTTC. Translated, it gives CASSVEAGLSSYNEQFF. Full variable domain (outside the CDR3, taken from reference TRBV9 and TRBJ2-1): DSGVTQTPKHLITATGQRVTLRCSPRSGDLSVYWYQQSLDQGLQFLIQYYNGEERAKGNILERFSAQQFPDLHSELNLSSLELGDSALYFCASSVEAGLSSYNEQFFGPGTRLTVL.

V is TRBV7-3 and J is TRBJ1-2; perhaps TRBD1 as D (6 bases). The germline CDR1 and CDR2 sequences are SGHTA and FQGTGA. Trimming stripped 3 bases from V and 4 bases from J, with 9 bases between. The CDR3 runs to 13 residues. The CDR3 nucleotides read TGTGCCAGCAGCTTCGACAGGCGCTATGGCTACACCTTC. It translates to CASSFDRRYGYTF.

This chain uses TRBV7-6 with TRBJ2-3, with D possibly matching TRBD1 (6 bases). Per the germline V gene, CDR1 is SGHVS and CDR2 is FNYEAQ. Trimming removed 5 bases from V and 2 bases from J, with 11 bases in between. CDR3 size: 14 residues. CDR3: CASSQDRNTDTQYF. DNA for the CDR3: TGTGCCAGCAGCCAAGACAGGAACACAGATACGCAGTATTTT.

V and J are TRBV7-6 and TRBJ2-2; TRBD1 aligns across 8 bases. Germline assignment: CDR1 SGHVS and CDR2 FNYEAQ. The V gene end was trimmed by 5 bases and the J gene end by 1 base; junction bases not matched to a gene: 15. The CDR3 extends over 19 amino acids. This CDR3 is CASSLLINTGTGNTGELFF. Written as DNA, the CDR3 is TGTGCCAGCAGCCTCCTGATTAATACCGGGACAGGGAACACCGGGGAGCTGTTTTTT.

Notes on this clone: This same CDR3 is encoded by further DNA sequences in the sample. This CDR3 is CASSPSRSYNEQFF. CDR3 sequence (DNA): TGTGCCAGCAGCCCTAGCCGGTCCTACAATGAGCAGTTCTTC. V gene TRBV7-2 combines with J gene TRBJ2-1, with D perhaps matching TRBD2 (5 bases). Germline CDR1 and CDR2: SGHTA and FQGNSA. Trimming left V 5 bases short and J 1 base short, with 9 bases between. The CDR3 sequence is 14 residues long.

J is TRBJ2-7 and V is TRBV27; maybe TRBD1 (6 bases). The CDR3 spans 15 residues. Trimming removed 0 bases from V and 1 base from J, with 10 bases in between. Germline V gene data show CDR1 as MNHEY and CDR2 as SMNVEV (reference sequence). CDR3 region: CASSLSGHRSYEQYF. In DNA, the CDR3 is TGTGCCAGCAGTTTATCGGGACACCGGTCCTACGAGCAGTACTTC.

This chain uses TRBV29-1 with TRBJ2-1; the D gene is possibly TRBD1 (6 bases). The CDR3 loop spans 12 amino acids. Deletions cut 6 bases from V and 12 bases from J, with 18 bases between. From germline, CDR1 is SQVTM and CDR2 ANQGSEA. The CDR3 bases are TGCAGCGTCCCTGTGACGCTCAGGGGGCAGTTCTTC. Its protein product is CSVPVTLRGQFF.

This clone appeared once. The J gene is TRBJ2-3, the V gene TRBV9; possibly TRBD2 for D (7 bases). Germline V CDR1 and CDR2: SGDLS, YYNGEE. The CDR3 sequence is 14 residues long. The V and J ends lost 6 bases and 6 bases respectively, with 17 bases between them. CDR3: CASTRGGPPDTQYF. CDR3 sequence (DNA): TGTGCCAGCACAAGGGGGGGCCCGCCGGATACGCAGTATTTT.

The rearrangement uses TRBV13 and TRBJ1-1; D is unresolved. Germline CDR1 reads PRHDT; CDR2 reads FYEKMQ (reference sequence). The CDR3 consists of 16 residues. V shed 5 bases and J shed 1 base, with 17 bases lying between them. CDR3 amino acids: CASSRPGSVPNTEAFF. The CDR3 DNA reads TGTGCCAGCAGCCGCCCCGGGTCAGTGCCGAACACTGAAGCTTTCTTT.

As DNA, the CDR3 is TGTGCCAGCAGCGTAGGGTCGGGAGCCGAGCAGTACTTC. As protein: CASSVGSGAEQYF. This sequence joins TRBV9 and TRBJ2-7; maybe TRBD2 (6 bases). V gave up 0 bases and J gave up 6 bases, with 10 bases separating them. The CDR3 runs to 13 residues. The germline V gene encodes CDR1 SGDLS and CDR2 YYNGEE.

V and J are TRBV9 and TRBJ2-5; TRBD1 might be the D (5 bases). Germline V CDR1 and CDR2: SGDLS, YYNGEE. Trimming shortened V by 4 bases and J by 5 bases, and 12 bases separated the two germline ends. The CDR3 spans 13 residues. The CDR3 region has the DNA TGTGCCAGCAGCCCCGACAGCTGGGAGACCCAGTACTTC. Protein product: CASSPDSWETQYF.

This clone has a single count. The chain carries TRBV7-9 and TRBJ2-3; 12 bases align to TRBD2. V dropped 4 bases and J dropped 1; count of bases not matched to a gene: 12. Germline V CDR1 and CDR2: SEHNR, FQNEAQ (reference sequence). The CDR3 has 19 residues. DNA for the CDR3: TGTGCCAGCAGCTCCCCCCAGCTAGCGGGGGGGGCTGGCACAGATACGCAGTATTTT. Amino acids: CASSSPQLAGGAGTDTQYF.

This clone was found once. The V and J genes are TRBV28 and TRBJ2-1; 10 bases are a match to TRBD2. Germline CDR1 MDHEN, CDR2 SYDVKM. CDR3 length: 15 amino acids. Germline trimming cut 3 bases from V and 4 bases from J; bases unmatched to any gene: 3. The chain's CDR3 is CASSLGTSAYNEQFF. CDR3 sequence (DNA): TGTGCCAGCAGTTTGGGGACTAGCGCATACAATGAGCAGTTCTTC.

The chain has TRBV6-5 and TRBJ1-2; D not resolved. Germline V gene sequence: CDR1 MNHEY, CDR2 SVGAGI. V lost 5 bases and J lost 7, with 11 bases in between. CDR3 length: 12 amino acids. CDR3 bases: TGTGCCAGCAGTCCCCAGACTGGTGGCTACACCTTC. It translates to CASSPQTGGYTF.

J is TRBJ2-3 and V is TRBV9, with 10 bases aligning to TRBD2. CDR1 is SGDLS and CDR2 is YYNGEE in the germline V gene. The V segment lost 1 base and the J segment 1 base; nucleotides outside the gene matches: 0. The CDR3 sequence is 15 residues long. The CDR3 loop is CASSVLAGGTDTQYF. The CDR3 nucleotides are TGTGCCAGCAGCGTACTAGCGGGGGGCACAGATACGCAGTATTTT.

This clone is a singleton in its sample. The chain has TRBV25-1 and TRBJ1-6; no definite D call. The CDR3 length is 14 residues. Germline-derived CDR1 and CDR2 are MGHDK and SYGVNS. Trimming removed 2 bases from V and 9 bases from J, with 11 bases in between. This CDR3 is CASSEIRVGSPLHF. As DNA, the CDR3 is TGTGCCAGCAGTGAAATAAGAGTTGGTTCACCCCTCCACTTT.

This clone appeared a single time. This rearrangement joins TRBV4-1 to TRBJ1-3; TRBD1 aligns across 9 bases. Germline assignment: CDR1 MGHRA and CDR2 YSYEKL. The CDR3 sequence is 13 residues long. The trim removed 4 bases at V and 7 bases at J, leaving 2 bases unmatched. Here the CDR3 DNA reads TGCGCCAGCAGCCCCGGACAGGGGAACACCATATATTTT. This translates into CASSPGQGNTIYF.

This clone was picked up one time. The chain couples TRBV9 to TRBJ2-3; 7 bases map to TRBD1. The J segment lost 2 bases and the V segment lost 4 bases, leaving 10 bases of the junction unmatched. Germline CDR1 and CDR2: SGDLS and YYNGEE. The CDR3 covers 16 residues. The CDR3 DNA follows: TGTGCCAGCAGCTACACAGGACAGGCCCCCACAGATACGCAGTATTTT. Residues: CASSYTGQAPTDTQYF.

The chain joins TRBV6-1 to TRBJ1-1, with TRBD1 as a possible D gene (6 bases). Germline CDR1 is MNHNS and CDR2 is SASEGT. V lost 6 bases to trimming and J lost 6 bases, with 14 bases between them. The CDR3 runs 13 residues. The CDR3 nucleotides read TGTGCCAGCAGAGTCTGGGGGGGGCCTGAAGCTTTCTTT. Translated: CASRVWGGPEAFF.

This rearrangement joins TRBV4-3 to TRBJ2-2; D might be TRBD1 (5 bases). Trimming cost V 5 bases and J 5 bases, with 21 bases left between them. Germline V gene data show CDR1 as LGHNA and CDR2 as YSLEER. This CDR3 has 17 amino acids. CDR3 protein: CASSFEAPRVTTGELFF. The CDR3 DNA is TGCGCCAGCAGCTTTGAGGCCCCCAGGGTGACGACCGGGGAGCTGTTTTTT.

V gene TRBV9 combines with J gene TRBJ2-7; 10 positions match TRBD1. The CDR3 runs to 15 residues. CDR1 is SGDLS and CDR2 is YYNGEE in the germline V gene. Germline trimming cut 3 bases from V and 3 bases from J; bases unmatched to any gene: 6. The CDR3 nucleotides read TGTGCCAGCAGCGCCGGGACAGGGGAAGGCTACGAGCAGTACTTC. Its translation is CASSAGTGEGYEQYF.

V and J are TRBV4-3 and TRBJ2-5; possibly TRBD2 for D (6 bases). Trimming stripped 3 bases from V and 4 bases from J, with 18 bases between. CDR1 is LGHNA, CDR2 YSLEER, per germline. This CDR3 is built from 16 residues. The CDR3 DNA sequence: TGCGCCAGCAGCCAGGGGTTTGGGGCGGGGCGAGAGACCCAGTACTTC. Translated: CASSQGFGAGRETQYF.

The chain carries TRBV2 and TRBJ2-2; D gene uncertain. The V gene's germline CDR1 is SNHLY and CDR2 FYNNEI. Trimming cost V 8 bases and J 3 bases, with 10 bases left between them. The CDR3 is 13 residues long. CDR3 sequence (DNA): TGTGCCAGCGAAGGAGCAGACACCGGGGAGCTGTTTTTT. Residues: CASEGADTGELFF.